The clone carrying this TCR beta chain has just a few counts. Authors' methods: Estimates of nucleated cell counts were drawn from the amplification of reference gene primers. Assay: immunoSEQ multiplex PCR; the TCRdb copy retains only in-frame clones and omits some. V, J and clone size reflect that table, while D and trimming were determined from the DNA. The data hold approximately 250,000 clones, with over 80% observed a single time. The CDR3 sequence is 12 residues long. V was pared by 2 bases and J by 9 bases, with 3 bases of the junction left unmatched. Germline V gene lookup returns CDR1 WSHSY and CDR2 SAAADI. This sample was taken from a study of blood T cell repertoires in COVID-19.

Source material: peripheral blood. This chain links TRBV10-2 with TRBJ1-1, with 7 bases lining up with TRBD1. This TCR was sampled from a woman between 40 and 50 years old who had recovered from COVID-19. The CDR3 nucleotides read TGCGCCAGCAGTGAGGGGACAGAGAAAGCTTTCTTT. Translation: CASSEGTEKAFF.